Listed below are T cell receptor beta chains from one sample, sequenced in a study of T cell responses to AZD1222 COVID-19 vaccine. Assay used: immunoSEQ multiplex PCR; TCRdb lists only in-frame clones, some missing. The sample has under 150,000 clones, 90% seen once. The source was peripheral blood, collected 28 days after the second AZD1222 dose. The receptors were gathered from an adult who received the AZD1222 COVID-19 vaccine. Each CDR3 is given with its conserved first and last residue. Each record gives: CDR3 DNA, CDR3 protein, clone size, D gene, V gene, J gene. The D gene is left open where the match is weak. The listing skips clone size in some rows; elsewhere it reads once, few, many or a size class.

cdr3_nt: TGTGCCAGCAGAACCCCGGGACAGGGGAACACTGAAGCTTTCTTT
cdr3_aa: CASRTPGQGNTEAFF
clone_size: once
d_call: TRBD1
v_call: TRBV5-6
j_call: TRBJ1-1

cdr3_nt: TGTGCCAGCAGCTTAGAAGGCAGCTCCTACGAGCAGTACTTC
cdr3_aa: CASSLEGSSYEQYF
clone_size: once
d_call: NA
v_call: TRBV7-9
j_call: TRBJ2-7

cdr3_nt: TGCGCCAGGGCGACAGGGAGGGCAACTGAAGCTTTCTTT
cdr3_aa: CARATGRATEAFF
clone_size: NA
d_call: TRBD1
v_call: TRBV23-1
j_call: TRBJ1-1

cdr3_nt: TGTGCCAGCAGTCATCGGACAGGGGAAGGCACTGAAGCTTTCTTT
cdr3_aa: CASSHRTGEGTEAFF
clone_size: NA
d_call: TRBD1
v_call: TRBV6-5
j_call: TRBJ1-1

cdr3_nt: TGTGCCTTGCCTGTGGGGGGCGCCACAGATACGCAGTATTTT
cdr3_aa: CALPVGGATDTQYF
clone_size: NA
d_call: NA
v_call: TRBV30
j_call: TRBJ2-3

cdr3_nt: TGTGCCAGCAGTCAGACAGGGGGCGCCTACAATGAGCAGTTCTTC
cdr3_aa: CASSQTGGAYNEQFF
clone_size: once
d_call: TRBD1
v_call: TRBV27
j_call: TRBJ2-1

cdr3_nt: TGTGCCAGCAGCAAAACAGGGAACTATGGCTACACCTTC
cdr3_aa: CASSKTGNYGYTF
clone_size: once
d_call: NA
v_call: TRBV27
j_call: TRBJ1-2

cdr3_nt: TGTGCCAGCAGTTACTCGCCACAGGTCCTCGGAAAACTGTTTTTT
cdr3_aa: CASSYSPQVLGKLFF
clone_size: NA
d_call: NA
v_call: TRBV6-5
j_call: TRBJ1-4

cdr3_nt: TGTGCCAGCAGCACACTGACAGGGCAGGGCACTGAAGCTTTCTTT
cdr3_aa: CASSTLTGQGTEAFF
clone_size: NA
d_call: TRBD1
v_call: TRBV9
j_call: TRBJ1-1

cdr3_nt: TGTGCCAGTAGTAGATCAGGGGGCCGCCAGCCCCAGCATTTT
cdr3_aa: CASSRSGGRQPQHF
clone_size: NA
d_call: TRBD1
v_call: TRBV19
j_call: TRBJ1-5

cdr3_nt: TGTGCCAGCAGCGTAACGGGGAATGGCTACACCTTC
cdr3_aa: CASSVTGNGYTF
clone_size: NA
d_call: NA
v_call: TRBV9
j_call: TRBJ1-2

cdr3_nt: TGTGCCAGCAGCTTGGGGACTCGCCCGGACACAGATACGCAGTATTTT
cdr3_aa: CASSLGTRPDTDTQYF
clone_size: NA
d_call: NA
v_call: TRBV5-4
j_call: TRBJ2-3

cdr3_nt: TGTGCCAGCACCCCGTCGGGAAGGCACACCATATATTTT
cdr3_aa: CASTPSGRHTIYF
clone_size: NA
d_call: NA
v_call: TRBV12-3/TRBV12-4
j_call: TRBJ1-3

cdr3_nt: TGTGCCAGCAGCTTCAGCGGCACCTACAATGAGCAGTTCTTC
cdr3_aa: CASSFSGTYNEQFF
clone_size: once
d_call: NA
v_call: TRBV11-2
j_call: TRBJ2-1

cdr3_nt: TGTGCCAGAAGCTCCTCCGGGACTAGCGGAGGGGCGGGAGATACGCAGTATTTT
cdr3_aa: CARSSSGTSGGAGDTQYF
clone_size: NA
d_call: NA
v_call: TRBV7-5
j_call: TRBJ2-3

cdr3_nt: TGTGCCAGCAGCAAGGGGACAGGGGGAAACTATGGCTACACCTTC
cdr3_aa: CASSKGTGGNYGYTF
clone_size: NA
d_call: NA
v_call: TRBV21-1
j_call: TRBJ1-2

cdr3_nt: TGTGCCAGCAGCGTAGATGGACAGAGAGTACAAGAGACCCAGTACTTC
cdr3_aa: CASSVDGQRVQETQYF
clone_size: NA
d_call: NA
v_call: TRBV9
j_call: TRBJ2-5

cdr3_nt: TGTGCCAGCAGTGAAGCGCGGGGCTTGGGTGGCAATCAGCCCCAGCATTTT
cdr3_aa: CASSEARGLGGNQPQHF
clone_size: NA
d_call: NA
v_call: TRBV2
j_call: TRBJ1-5

cdr3_nt: TGCGCCAGCAGCTTGGAGGGCAGGGTCTCCTATAATTCACCCCTCCACTTT
cdr3_aa: CASSLEGRVSYNSPLHF
clone_size: NA
d_call: NA
v_call: TRBV5-1
j_call: TRBJ1-6

cdr3_nt: TGTGCCAGCGGGGTTGGTCAGCCCCAGCATTTT
cdr3_aa: CASGVGQPQHF
clone_size: NA
d_call: NA
v_call: TRBV7-8
j_call: TRBJ1-5

cdr3_nt: TGCGCCAGCAGTGAACGGGGTGGCACTGAAGCTTTCTTT
cdr3_aa: CASSERGGTEAFF
clone_size: NA
d_call: NA
v_call: TRBV10-2
j_call: TRBJ1-1

cdr3_nt: TGTGCCAGTAGACCGGGACTAGCGGTACACAATGAGCAGTTCTTC
cdr3_aa: CASRPGLAVHNEQFF
clone_size: few
d_call: TRBD2
v_call: TRBV19
j_call: TRBJ2-1

cdr3_nt: TGTGCCAGCAGTGATGGGGGAATCCAGCCCCAGCATTTT
cdr3_aa: CASSDGGIQPQHF
clone_size: NA
d_call: NA
v_call: TRBV2
j_call: TRBJ1-5

cdr3_nt: TGTGCCACCAGCAGAGATCCGGGGGAAAAACTGTTTTTT
cdr3_aa: CATSRDPGEKLFF
clone_size: NA
d_call: NA
v_call: TRBV15
j_call: TRBJ1-4

cdr3_nt: TGTGCCAGTAGTATAGGACAGGTGAACACTGAAGCTTTCTTT
cdr3_aa: CASSIGQVNTEAFF
clone_size: NA
d_call: NA
v_call: TRBV19
j_call: TRBJ1-1

cdr3_nt: TGTGCCAGCAGCTTAGAAGTCGGAAAACTGTTTTTT
cdr3_aa: CASSLEVGKLFF
clone_size: NA
d_call: NA
v_call: TRBV7-2
j_call: TRBJ1-4

cdr3_nt: TGTGCCACCAGCAGTGAGAGAAATCAGCCCCAGCATTTT
cdr3_aa: CATSSERNQPQHF
clone_size: NA
d_call: NA
v_call: TRBV15
j_call: TRBJ1-5

cdr3_nt: TGTGCCAGCAGTTCCCTAGCGGGAGCAAGCATTCAGTACTTC
cdr3_aa: CASSSLAGASIQYF
clone_size: NA
d_call: TRBD2
v_call: TRBV28
j_call: TRBJ2-4

cdr3_nt: TGTGCCAGCATGCTTGACAGGAGCTCCTACAATGAGCAGTTCTTC
cdr3_aa: CASMLDRSSYNEQFF
clone_size: NA
d_call: NA
v_call: TRBV6-5
j_call: TRBJ2-1

cdr3_nt: TGTGCCAGCAGCCTCCCCACTAGCGGGAGGGATATAGAGGACAATGAGCAGTTCTTC
cdr3_aa: CASSLPTSGRDIEDNEQFF
clone_size: few
d_call: TRBD2
v_call: TRBV6-4
j_call: TRBJ2-1

cdr3_nt: TGTGCCAGCAGTGACCCCCGGAGCCCGAACACTGAAGCTTTCTTT
cdr3_aa: CASSDPRSPNTEAFF
clone_size: NA
d_call: NA
v_call: TRBV25-1
j_call: TRBJ1-1

cdr3_nt: TGTGCCAGCAGCATCCAGGGTCGTGCCTCCGGCTACACCTTC
cdr3_aa: CASSIQGRASGYTF
clone_size: NA
d_call: NA
v_call: TRBV6-5
j_call: TRBJ1-2

cdr3_nt: TGTGCCAGCAGCCTCTTATGGAACACTGAAGCTTTCTTT
cdr3_aa: CASSLLWNTEAFF
clone_size: NA
d_call: NA
v_call: TRBV5-5
j_call: TRBJ1-1

cdr3_nt: TGTGCCAGCAGTTCCAACGCCGGGACAGGGAATAATTCACCCCTCCACTTT
cdr3_aa: CASSSNAGTGNNSPLHF
clone_size: NA
d_call: TRBD1
v_call: TRBV28
j_call: TRBJ1-6

cdr3_nt: TGTGCCTGGAGCGGTACGGGCGGGAGGGTCAATGAGCAGTTCTTC
cdr3_aa: CAWSGTGGRVNEQFF
clone_size: NA
d_call: TRBD2
v_call: TRBV30
j_call: TRBJ2-1

cdr3_nt: TGCAGCGTACTCCGGGACAGGGACACTAGCACAGATACGCAGTATTTT
cdr3_aa: CSVLRDRDTSTDTQYF
clone_size: NA
d_call: TRBD1
v_call: TRBV29-1
j_call: TRBJ2-3

cdr3_nt: TGTGCCAGCAGCCAAAGTGCCGGTCAGGAGCAGTACTTC
cdr3_aa: CASSQSAGQEQYF
clone_size: NA
d_call: NA
v_call: TRBV7-2
j_call: TRBJ2-7

cdr3_nt: TGCAGCGTTAACGGACAGGGGGTAGTAGATACGCAGTATTTT
cdr3_aa: CSVNGQGVVDTQYF
clone_size: NA
d_call: TRBD1
v_call: TRBV29-1
j_call: TRBJ2-3

cdr3_nt: TGTGCCAGCAGCTCGCGGGGACAGGGTAGCAATCAGCCCCAGCATTTT
cdr3_aa: CASSSRGQGSNQPQHF
clone_size: NA
d_call: TRBD1
v_call: TRBV13
j_call: TRBJ1-5

cdr3_nt: TGCAGCGTCGGACTAGCGGGGGACTACGAGCAGTACTTC
cdr3_aa: CSVGLAGDYEQYF
clone_size: NA
d_call: TRBD2
v_call: TRBV29-1
j_call: TRBJ2-7

cdr3_nt: TGTGCCAGCAGCGTAGAACTAGCGGGGCCCTTCGATACGCAGTATTTT
cdr3_aa: CASSVELAGPFDTQYF
clone_size: NA
d_call: TRBD2
v_call: TRBV9
j_call: TRBJ2-3

cdr3_nt: TGTGCCAGCTCAGAAGGACTAGCGTCCGCCTACGAGCAGTACTTC
cdr3_aa: CASSEGLASAYEQYF
clone_size: NA
d_call: TRBD2
v_call: TRBV18
j_call: TRBJ2-7